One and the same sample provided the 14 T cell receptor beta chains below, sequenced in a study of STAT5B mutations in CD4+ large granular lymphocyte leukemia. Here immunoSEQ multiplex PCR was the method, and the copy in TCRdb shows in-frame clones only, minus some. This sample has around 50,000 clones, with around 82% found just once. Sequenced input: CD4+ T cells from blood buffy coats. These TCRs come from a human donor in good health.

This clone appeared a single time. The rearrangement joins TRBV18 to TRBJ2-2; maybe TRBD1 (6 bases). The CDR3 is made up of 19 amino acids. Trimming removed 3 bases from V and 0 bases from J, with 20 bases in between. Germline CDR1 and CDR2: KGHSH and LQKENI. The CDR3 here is CASSPAGVGSQTNTGELFF. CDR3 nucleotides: TGTGCCAGCTCACCGGCAGGGGTGGGGTCCCAAACGAACACCGGGGAGCTGTTTTTT.

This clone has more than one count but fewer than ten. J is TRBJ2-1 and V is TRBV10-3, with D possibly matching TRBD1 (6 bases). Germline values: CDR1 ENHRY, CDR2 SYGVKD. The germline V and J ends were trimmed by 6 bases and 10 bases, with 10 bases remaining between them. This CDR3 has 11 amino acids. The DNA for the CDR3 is TGTGCCATCAGCCTAGACAGGGAGCAGTTCTTC. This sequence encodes CAISLDREQFF.

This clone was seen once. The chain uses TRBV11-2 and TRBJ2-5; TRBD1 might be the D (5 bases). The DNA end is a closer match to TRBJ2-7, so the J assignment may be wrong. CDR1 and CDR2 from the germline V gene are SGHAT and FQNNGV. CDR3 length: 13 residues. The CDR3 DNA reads TGTGCCAGCAGCTTACAGACAGCCTACGAGCAGTACTTC. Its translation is CASSLQTAYEQYF.

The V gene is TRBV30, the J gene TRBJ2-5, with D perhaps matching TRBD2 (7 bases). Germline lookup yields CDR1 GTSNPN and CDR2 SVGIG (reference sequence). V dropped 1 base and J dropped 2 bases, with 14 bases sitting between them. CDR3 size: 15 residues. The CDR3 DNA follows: TGTGCCTGGAGTGCCGCGCGGGGGCATCAAGAGACCCAGTACTTC. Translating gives CAWSAARGHQETQYF.

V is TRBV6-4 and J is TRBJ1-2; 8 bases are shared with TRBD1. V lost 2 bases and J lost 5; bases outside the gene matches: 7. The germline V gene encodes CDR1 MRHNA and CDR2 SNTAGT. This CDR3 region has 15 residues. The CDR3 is CASSDIVTGVYGYTF. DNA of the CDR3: TGTGCCAGCAGTGACATCGTGACAGGGGTTTATGGCTACACCTTC.

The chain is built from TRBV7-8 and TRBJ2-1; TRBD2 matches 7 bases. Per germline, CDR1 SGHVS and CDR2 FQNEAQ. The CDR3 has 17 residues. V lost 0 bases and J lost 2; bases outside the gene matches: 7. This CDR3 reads CASSLAKLASAYNEQFF. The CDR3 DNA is TGTGCCAGCAGCTTAGCGAAACTAGCGAGTGCCTACAATGAGCAGTTCTTC. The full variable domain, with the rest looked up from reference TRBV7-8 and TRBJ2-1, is GAGVSQSPRYKVAKRGQDVALRCDPISGHVSLFWYQQALGQGPEFLTYFQNEAQLDKSGLPSDRFFAERPEGSVSTLKIQRTQQEDSAVYLCASSLAKLASAYNEQFFGPGTRLTVL.

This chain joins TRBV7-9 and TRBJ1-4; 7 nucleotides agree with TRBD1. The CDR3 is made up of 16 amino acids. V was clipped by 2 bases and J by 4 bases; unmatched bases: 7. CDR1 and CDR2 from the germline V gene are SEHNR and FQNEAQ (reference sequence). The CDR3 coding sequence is TGTGCCAGCAGCTTAAAAACAGGGGCCCTTAATGAAAAACTGTTTTTT. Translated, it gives CASSLKTGALNEKLFF.

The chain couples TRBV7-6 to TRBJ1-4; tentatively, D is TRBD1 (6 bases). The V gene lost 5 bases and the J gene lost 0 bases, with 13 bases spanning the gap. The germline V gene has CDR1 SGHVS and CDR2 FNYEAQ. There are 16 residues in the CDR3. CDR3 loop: CASSRGAKPTNEKLFF. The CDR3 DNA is TGTGCCAGCAGCCGGGGGGCCAAGCCAACTAATGAAAAACTGTTTTTT.

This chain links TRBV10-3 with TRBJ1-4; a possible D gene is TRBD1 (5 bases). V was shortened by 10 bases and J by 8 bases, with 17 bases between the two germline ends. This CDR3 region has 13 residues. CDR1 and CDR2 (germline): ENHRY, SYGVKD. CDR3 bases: TGTGCCACCACCCAGGGTGTCGGCGAAAAACTGTTTTTT. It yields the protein CATTQGVGEKLFF.

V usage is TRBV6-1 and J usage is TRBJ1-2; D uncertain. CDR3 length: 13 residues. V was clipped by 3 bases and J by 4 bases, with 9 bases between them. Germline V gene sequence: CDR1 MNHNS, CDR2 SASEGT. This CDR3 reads CASSETVSYGYTF. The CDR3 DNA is TGTGCCAGCAGTGAGACGGTGAGCTATGGCTACACCTTC.

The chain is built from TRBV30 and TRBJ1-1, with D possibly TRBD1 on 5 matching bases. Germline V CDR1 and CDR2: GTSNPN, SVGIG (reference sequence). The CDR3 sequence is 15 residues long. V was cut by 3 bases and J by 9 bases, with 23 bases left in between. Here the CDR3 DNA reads TGTGCCTGGAGAGCGCTCCGGGACCCCGGTCGGAAAGCTTTCTTT. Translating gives CAWRALRDPGRKAFF.

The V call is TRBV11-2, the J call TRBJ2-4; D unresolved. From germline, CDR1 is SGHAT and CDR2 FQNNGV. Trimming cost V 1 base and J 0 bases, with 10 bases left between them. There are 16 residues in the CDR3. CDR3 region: CASSLGLTVAKNIQYF. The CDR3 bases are TGTGCCAGCAGCTTAGGGTTAACTGTAGCCAAAAACATTCAGTACTTC.

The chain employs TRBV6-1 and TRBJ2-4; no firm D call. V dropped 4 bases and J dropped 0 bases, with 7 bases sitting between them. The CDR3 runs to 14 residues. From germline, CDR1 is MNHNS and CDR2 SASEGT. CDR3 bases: TGTGCCAGCAGTGGAACGCGAGCCAAAAACATTCAGTACTTC. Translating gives CASSGTRAKNIQYF.

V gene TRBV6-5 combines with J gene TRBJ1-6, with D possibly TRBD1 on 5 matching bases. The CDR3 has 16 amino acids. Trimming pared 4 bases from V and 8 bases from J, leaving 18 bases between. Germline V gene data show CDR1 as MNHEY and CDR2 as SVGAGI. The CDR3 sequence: CASSFDADKGYSPLHF. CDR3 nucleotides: TGTGCCAGCAGTTTCGACGCCGACAAGGGGTATTCACCCCTCCACTTT.